This T cell receptor (beta chain) was captured by sequencing in a study of blood T cells in healthy people across ages. Study as a whole: Template switching captured about one barcoded beta molecule per two T cells.

Details on this clonotype: The target antigen is unknown.

Germline CDR1 DFQATT, CDR2 SNEGSKA (reference sequence). The CDR3 consists of 14 residues. Notes on the study in general: Observed TCR beta diversity showed a strong correlation with the percentage of naive T cells as measured by flow cytometry. Age advanced and TCR beta diversity per million T cells fell, roughly linearly.

A second roughly 7 to 11 cycle PCR used barcoded and J-beta primers. TCRdb re-analysed the 5' RACE reads in MiXCR, keeping a single row per CDR3 protein. This sample has about 1,500,000 distinct CDR3 sequences, with under 30% found just once. This chain links TRBV20-1 with TRBJ2-4; 10 positions match TRBD1. The end of the DNA fits TRBJ2-5 better, so the J call may be wrong. The source of this sequence is a woman aged 25 to 39 in good health. Sequenced material: blood. The CDR3 sequence: CSAGRDRGAETQYF. As DNA, the CDR3 is TGCAGTGCTGGAAGGGACAGGGGAGCTGAGACCCAGTACTTC.